The next 9 T cell receptor beta chains were all read from a single sample in a study of T cells after yellow fever vaccination. Each CDR3 protein gets one entry after TCRdb re-called the 5' RACE reads with MiXCR. The sample includes some 340,000 distinct CDR3 sequences, roughly a tenth of them seen just once. Sequenced here: CD4+ T cells sorted from PBMCs, sampled 45 days after the yellow fever booster vaccination. Receptor source: a young man who received the YFV17D yellow fever vaccine.

This chain links TRBV5-4 with TRBJ2-1, with 16 bases identical to TRBD2. With 1 base clipped from V and 9 bases from J, the junction kept 13 bases outside the gene matches. This CDR3 has 19 amino acids. Looked up from germline, CDR1 is SGHNT and CDR2 is YYREEE (reference sequence). CDR3 nucleotides: TGTGCCAGCAGCTTGCCACCCGGGACTAGCGGGGGGGCCTTTGGTGAGCAGTTCTTC. It codes for CASSLPPGTSGGAFGEQFF.

The chain recombines TRBV7-9 with TRBJ2-3, with D possibly being TRBD2 (6 bases). Germline lookup yields CDR1 SEHNR and CDR2 FQNEAQ (reference sequence). Between the trimmed V and J ends, which lost 7 bases and 4 bases, there was a span of 15 bases. This CDR3 contains 14 residues. This CDR3 reads CASTLGGLADTQYF. In DNA form, the CDR3 reads TGTGCCAGCACCCTTGGGGGGTTGGCAGATACGCAGTATTTT.

The chain combines TRBV7-9 with TRBJ1-4; D is uncertain. Germline CDR1 reads SEHNR; CDR2 reads FQNEAQ (reference sequence). V lost 1 base, J lost 8 bases, and 14 bases lay in between. The CDR3 has 15 residues. CDR3 loop: CASSLEVTLEEKLFF. In DNA, the CDR3 is TGTGCCAGCAGCTTAGAAGTGACCTTGGAGGAAAAACTGTTTTTT.

The chain carries TRBV5-4 and TRBJ1-6; D is unclear. This CDR3 contains 14 residues. V was clipped by 0 bases and J by 7 bases, with 8 bases between them. Germline assignment: CDR1 SGHNT and CDR2 YYREEE (reference sequence). For the CDR3, the DNA is TGTGCCAGCAGCTTGGCCAATTCCAATTCACCCCTCCACTTT. This codes for CASSLANSNSPLHF.

This clonotype was seen more than once but under ten times. V usage is TRBV7-2 and J usage is TRBJ2-7, with a weak D call TRBD1 (6 bases). Per the germline V gene, CDR1 is SGHTA and CDR2 is FQGNSA. CDR3 length: 13 residues. The germline V and J ends were trimmed by 1 base and 3 bases, with 7 bases remaining between them. The CDR3 region is CASSLGGHYEQYV. CDR3 coding DNA: TGTGCCAGCAGCTTAGGGGGGCACTACGAGCAGTACGTC.

This clonotype was seen more than once but under ten times. The chain employs TRBV5-6 and TRBJ1-2, with a weak D call TRBD1 (5 bases). The CDR3 covers 14 residues. Trimming cost V 0 bases and J 4 bases, with 10 bases left between them. Germline loops: CDR1 SGHDT, CDR2 YYEEEE. This CDR3 reads CASSLEGQGYGYTF. The DNA of the CDR3 is TGTGCCAGCAGCTTGGAGGGGCAGGGCTATGGCTACACCTTC.

The chain uses TRBV5-1 and TRBJ2-3; 8 bases agree with TRBD2. Per germline, CDR1 SGHRS and CDR2 YFSETQ. The V gene end was trimmed by 5 bases and the J gene end by 4 bases; junction bases not matched to a gene: 6. The CDR3 is 14 residues long. The CDR3 bases are TGCGCCAGCAGATACCGGGGGGGTTCAGATACGCAGTATTTT. Residues: CASRYRGGSDTQYF.

The rearrangement joins TRBV20-1 to TRBJ1-1, with 7 bases matching TRBD1. V lost 1 base and J lost 7; bases outside the gene matches: 6. Germline V gene lookup returns CDR1 DFQATT and CDR2 SNEGSKA (reference sequence). This CDR3 is 13 amino acids long. For the CDR3, the DNA is TGCAGTGCTAGAGTACAGGGGTGGGTTGAAGCTTTCTTT. This translates into CSARVQGWVEAFF.

A few counts support this clonotype. The V gene is TRBV12-3 or TRBV12-4, the J gene TRBJ1-6; tentative D call: TRBD1 (6 bases). There are 14 residues in the CDR3. V gave up 8 bases and J gave up 9 bases, with 17 bases separating them. The CDR3 DNA sequence: TGTGCCAGCCGACATTTCGACAGGCTTTCACCCCTCCACTTT. Translating it yields CASRHFDRLSPLHF.